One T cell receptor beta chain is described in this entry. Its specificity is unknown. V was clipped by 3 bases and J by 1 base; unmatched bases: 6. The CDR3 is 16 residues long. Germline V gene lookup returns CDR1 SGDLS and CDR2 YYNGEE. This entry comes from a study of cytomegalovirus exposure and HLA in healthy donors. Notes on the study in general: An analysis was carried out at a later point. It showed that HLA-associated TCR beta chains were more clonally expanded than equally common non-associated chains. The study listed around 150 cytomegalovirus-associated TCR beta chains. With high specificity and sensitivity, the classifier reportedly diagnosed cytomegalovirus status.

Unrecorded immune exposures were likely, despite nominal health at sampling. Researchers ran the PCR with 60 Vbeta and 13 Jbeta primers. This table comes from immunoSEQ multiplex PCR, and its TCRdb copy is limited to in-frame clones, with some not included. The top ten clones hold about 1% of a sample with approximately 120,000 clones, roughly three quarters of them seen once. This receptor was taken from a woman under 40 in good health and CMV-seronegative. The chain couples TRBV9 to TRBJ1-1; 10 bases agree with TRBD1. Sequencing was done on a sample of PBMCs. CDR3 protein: CASSETGGLGNTEAFF. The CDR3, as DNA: TGTGCCAGCAGCGAGACAGGGGGCTTGGGGAACACTGAAGCTTTCTTT.